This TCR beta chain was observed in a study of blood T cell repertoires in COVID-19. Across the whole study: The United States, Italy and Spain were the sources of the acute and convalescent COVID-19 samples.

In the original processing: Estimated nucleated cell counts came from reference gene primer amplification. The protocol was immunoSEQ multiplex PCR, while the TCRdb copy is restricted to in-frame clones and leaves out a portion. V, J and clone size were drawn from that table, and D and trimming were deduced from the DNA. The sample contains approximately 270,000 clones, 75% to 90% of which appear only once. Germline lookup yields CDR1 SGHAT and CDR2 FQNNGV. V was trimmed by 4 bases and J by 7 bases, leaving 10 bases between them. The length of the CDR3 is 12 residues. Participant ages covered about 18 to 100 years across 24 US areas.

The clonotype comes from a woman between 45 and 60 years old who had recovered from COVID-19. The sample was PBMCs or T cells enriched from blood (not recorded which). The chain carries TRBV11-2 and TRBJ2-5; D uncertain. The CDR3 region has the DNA TGTGCCAGCAGCTCCTCAGGATGGACCCAGTACTTC. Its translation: CASSSSGWTQYF.